These 32 T cell receptor beta chains originate from one sample sequenced in a study of T-cell memory formation after mild COVID-19. TCRdb reprocessed the 5' RACE reads via MiXCR and lists one record per CDR3 protein. The sample holds about 290,000 distinct CDR3 sequences, 15% seen once. Sequenced input: PBMCs or a T cell subset sorted from them (not recorded which). All receptors come from a man between 18 and 35 years old who had mild COVID-19 (a few samples of this study predate the infection). Cell type and time point are not known.

The V gene is TRBV10-3, the J gene TRBJ2-2; 8 positions match TRBD2. Germline V lookup: CDR1 ENHRY, CDR2 SYGVKD. The CDR3 extends over 13 amino acids. The ends lost 11 bases at V and 0 bases at J; junction bases unmatched: 2. Here the CDR3 reads CAVGGANTGELFF. The CDR3 DNA reads TGTGCCGTCGGGGGGGCGAACACCGGGGAGCTGTTTTTT.

This clonotype was recorded a few times. The rearrangement links TRBV6-2 or TRBV6-3 to TRBJ1-1, with D uncertain. CDR1 is MNHEY and CDR2 is SVGEGT in the germline V gene. The CDR3 runs to 14 residues. Trimming cost V 5 bases and J 2 bases, with 12 bases left between them. The CDR3 spells CASSHAAANTEAFF. CDR3 coding DNA: TGTGCCAGCAGTCACGCGGCAGCCAACACTGAAGCTTTCTTT.

The rearrangement uses TRBV20-1 and TRBJ1-3, with D possibly being TRBD1 (5 bases). V was cut by 5 bases and J by 2 bases, with 10 bases left in between. Per the germline V gene, CDR1 is DFQATT and CDR2 is SNEGSKA (reference sequence). This CDR3 is built from 13 residues. The CDR3 sequence: CSAGRGAGNTIYF. As DNA, the CDR3 is TGCAGTGCTGGCAGAGGGGCTGGAAACACCATATATTTT.

This clonotype has just a few counts. The CDR3 DNA reads as TGTGCCAGCAGTGAAGGGGAGGAGGCAGGGTGGTACAATGAGCAGTTCTTC. The encoded protein is CASSEGEEAGWYNEQFF. This sequence joins TRBV6-1 and TRBJ2-1; D might be TRBD2 (6 bases). The germline CDR1 and CDR2 sequences are MNHNS and SASEGT. V dropped 1 base and J dropped 4 bases, with 17 bases sitting between them. The CDR3 loop spans 17 amino acids.

V is TRBV5-1 and J is TRBJ1-1; 7 positions agree with TRBD1. V lost 4 bases to trimming and J lost 3 bases; unmatched junction nucleotides: 3. The CDR3 is 13 residues long. The germline V gene has CDR1 SGHRS and CDR2 YFSETQ. CDR3 region: CASSHDRDTEAFF. For the CDR3, the DNA is TGCGCCAGCAGCCATGACAGGGACACTGAAGCTTTCTTT.

The CDR3 loop reads CASSSTGTVGTGELFF. For the CDR3, the DNA is TGCGCCAGCAGCTCAACAGGGACCGTGGGAACCGGGGAGCTGTTTTTT. This chain connects TRBV5-1 to TRBJ2-2; a possible D gene is TRBD1 (6 bases). Germline-derived CDR1 and CDR2 are SGHRS and YFSETQ. Deletions cut 3 bases from V and 5 bases from J, with 17 bases between. This CDR3 spans 16 amino acids.

This clonotype came up many times. V and J are TRBV11-2 and TRBJ2-1, with TRBD2 matching over 16 bases. The CDR3 totals 16 residues. J lost 2 bases, V lost 5 bases, and 0 bases had no gene match. Germline V CDR1 and CDR2: SGHAT, FQNNGV. The CDR3 DNA follows: TGTGCCAGCAGCGGGACTAGCGGGGGGGCCTACAATGAGCAGTTCTTC. Amino acids: CASSGTSGGAYNEQFF. Together with reference TRBV11-2 and TRBJ2-1, the CDR3 gives the full variable domain: EAGVAQSPRYKIIEKRQSVAFWCNPISGHATLYWYQQILGQGPKLLIQFQNNGVVDDSQLPKDRFSAERLKGVDSTLKIQPAKLEDSAVYLCASSGTSGGAYNEQFFGPGTRLTVL.

This chain joins TRBV5-6 and TRBJ1-2; 9 nucleotides agree with TRBD1. Germline CDR1 is SGHDT and CDR2 is YYEEEE. This CDR3 contains 15 residues. J gave up 0 bases and V 3 bases, and 3 bases lay outside the gene matches. CDR3 bases: TGTGCCAGCAGCTCACAGGGGGCGACTAACTATGGCTACACCTTC. Translation gives CASSSQGATNYGYTF.

This chain links TRBV5-6 with TRBJ2-3; D uncertain. Germline values: CDR1 SGHDT, CDR2 YYEEEE. V lost 1 base, J lost 6 bases, and 9 bases lay in between. This CDR3 is built from 13 residues. The DNA for the CDR3 is TGTGCCAGCAGCTTGAACATTCTTGATACGCAGTATTTT. This gives the protein CASSLNILDTQYF.

This clonotype has a handful of counts. The V gene is TRBV5-1, the J gene TRBJ1-1; weak D call: TRBD1 (5 bases). The CDR3 contains 13 residues. The V end lost 0 bases, the J end lost 11 bases, and 14 bases lay between the germline ends. Germline lookup yields CDR1 SGHRS and CDR2 YFSETQ. CDR3 bases: TGCGCCAGCAGCTTGGCACTCGGGGCTATTGCTTTCTTT. Its protein product is CASSLALGAIAFF. Variable domain in full (rest from reference TRBV5-1 and TRBJ1-1): KAGVTQTPRYLIKTRGQQVTLSCSPISGHRSVSWYQQTPGQGLQFLFEYFSETQRNKGNFPGRFSGRQFSNSRSEMNVSTLELGDSALYLCASSLALGAIAFFGQGTRLTVV.

This clonotype came up many times. The chain combines TRBV4-1 with TRBJ1-1, with D maybe TRBD1 (5 bases). The ends were cut back, 4 bases at V and 8 bases at J, with 17 bases in the middle. The CDR3 is made up of 14 amino acids. Germline loops: CDR1 MGHRA, CDR2 YSYEKL. As DNA, the CDR3 is TGCGCCAGCAGCCCCATATTGCGGGGCAGAGAAGCTTTCTTT. Amino acids: CASSPILRGREAFF.

The chain joins TRBV19 to TRBJ2-7; D is ambiguous. Trimming pared 3 bases from V and 7 bases from J, leaving 19 bases between. Germline V gene data show CDR1 as LNHDA and CDR2 as SQIVND (reference sequence). This CDR3 contains 15 residues. CDR3 DNA sequence: TGTGCCAGTAGTATTTGGGCGGACGCCGGTCGGGAGCAGTACGTC. Protein: CASSIWADAGREQYV.

The chain couples TRBV4-1 to TRBJ2-2, with D tentatively TRBD2 (5 bases). V shed 5 bases and J shed 3 bases, with 10 bases lying between them. Germline-derived CDR1 and CDR2 are MGHRA and YSYEKL. The CDR3 has 14 amino acids. Here the CDR3 DNA reads TGCGCCAGCAGCACTCTAGCTTACACCGGGGAGCTGTTTTTT. This encodes CASSTLAYTGELFF.

This clonotype was detected only a few times. The chain carries TRBV11-1 and TRBJ2-7; D not resolved. CDR3 length: 13 amino acids. Germline V lookup: CDR1 SGHAT, CDR2 FQDESV (reference sequence). Trimming removed 4 bases at V and 3 bases at J, with 10 bases between. CDR3 residues: CASSSRHDYEQYF. Written as DNA, the CDR3 is TGTGCCAGCAGCTCCAGACACGACTACGAGCAGTACTTC.

The chain employs TRBV7-6 and TRBJ2-7, with D unclear. In germline, CDR1 is SGHVS, CDR2 FNYEAQ. V dropped 5 bases and J dropped 6 bases, with 14 bases sitting between them. CDR3 size: 13 residues. CDR3 residues: CASSPSAVGEQYF. In DNA, the CDR3 is TGTGCCAGCAGCCCCTCCGCGGTCGGCGAGCAGTACTTC.

This clonotype was counted a few times. The V gene is TRBV4-1, the J gene TRBJ1-1, with D unclear. The CDR3 sequence is 15 residues long. The V end was cut by 2 bases, the J end by 0 bases, with 10 bases between. The germline CDR1 and CDR2 sequences are MGHRA and YSYEKL. CDR3 DNA: TGCGCCAGCAGCCAAACGACCATGGTGAACACTGAAGCTTTCTTT. This encodes CASSQTTMVNTEAFF.

This clonotype was detected a few times. This sequence joins TRBV6-5 and TRBJ1-6, with D possibly matching TRBD1 (6 bases). The CDR3 totals 13 residues. Germline lookup yields CDR1 MNHEY and CDR2 SVGAGI. Trimming stripped 5 bases from V and 9 bases from J, with 11 bases between. CDR3 amino acids: CASSPTGRSPLHF. Here the CDR3 DNA reads TGTGCCAGCAGTCCTACAGGGCGTTCACCCCTCCACTTT.

This clonotype was found a few times. V gene TRBV7-9 combines with J gene TRBJ2-3; 8 nucleotides align to TRBD1. The V gene end was trimmed by 5 bases and the J gene end by 2 bases; junction bases not matched to a gene: 9. The CDR3 consists of 16 residues. In germline, CDR1 is SEHNR, CDR2 FQNEAQ (reference sequence). CDR3 in amino acids: CASSPLGTGVTDTQYF. The CDR3 coding sequence is TGTGCCAGCAGCCCGTTGGGGACAGGTGTCACAGATACGCAGTATTTT.

The chain has TRBV5-4 and TRBJ2-3; 8 bases align to TRBD2. The J segment lost 4 bases and the V segment lost 0 bases, leaving 7 bases of the junction unmatched. CDR1 and CDR2 (germline): SGHNT, YYREEE (reference sequence). The CDR3 is 16 amino acids. The CDR3 region is CASSLGKGAGADTQYF. DNA for the CDR3: TGTGCCAGCAGCTTGGGTAAGGGAGCGGGGGCAGATACGCAGTATTTT.

The chain links TRBV6-5 to TRBJ1-4; tentatively, D is TRBD1 (5 bases). There are 15 residues in the CDR3. With 3 bases removed from V and 0 bases from J, the gap between germline ends came to 8 bases. Germline V CDR1 and CDR2: MNHEY, SVGAGI. CDR3 region: CASSYGGATNEKLFF. CDR3 in DNA: TGTGCCAGCAGTTATGGGGGTGCAACTAATGAAAAACTGTTTTTT.

Only a few counts were recorded for this clonotype. The V call is TRBV5-1, the J call TRBJ2-3; TRBD2 agrees at 9 bases. Trimming at V came to 0 bases and at J to 4 bases, leaving 6 bases not matched to a gene. CDR3 size: 16 residues. From germline, CDR1 is SGHRS and CDR2 YFSETQ. The CDR3 DNA reads as TGCGCCAGCAGCTTGGAGGTGGCGGGGGGGGCAGATACGCAGTATTTT. Residues: CASSLEVAGGADTQYF.

The chain couples TRBV7-3 to TRBJ2-3, with TRBD2 matching 9 bases. The CDR3 covers 14 residues. V shed 5 bases and J 3 bases; nucleotides not matched to a gene: 3. Germline V CDR1 and CDR2: SGHTA, FQGTGA. The CDR3 DNA sequence: TGTGCCAGCAGCAATAGCGGGGGTACAGATACGCAGTATTTT. This encodes CASSNSGGTDTQYF.

This clonotype showed up many times. The V call is TRBV3-1, the J call TRBJ2-3; D remains ambiguous. CDR1 is LGHDT, CDR2 YNNKEL, per germline (reference sequence). The CDR3 runs to 16 residues. V was clipped by 4 bases and J by 0 bases, with 14 bases between them. This CDR3 is CASSPTWTVSTDTQYF. The CDR3 DNA follows: TGTGCCAGCAGCCCTACCTGGACGGTGAGCACAGATACGCAGTATTTT.

This clonotype was counted between two and nine times. The chain links TRBV20-1 to TRBJ2-3; 7 nucleotides match TRBD2. The CDR3 sequence is 14 residues long. CDR1 DFQATT and CDR2 SNEGSKA come from the germline V gene (reference sequence). The CDR3 nucleotides read TGCCCCGTGGGACGAAGCGGGGACGGGGATACGCAGTATTTT. Amino acid sequence: CPVGRSGDGDTQYF.

In DNA form, the CDR3 reads TGCGCCAGCAGCCCGCTCGCCGGAGGCGAAGAGACCCAGTACTTC. It encodes CASSPLAGGEETQYF. This chain uses TRBV5-1 with TRBJ2-5, with D possibly TRBD2 on 5 matching bases. From germline, CDR1 is SGHRS and CDR2 YFSETQ. The CDR3 length is 15 residues. The germline V and J ends were trimmed by 4 bases and 3 bases, with 16 bases remaining between them.

The table lists this clonotype with many counts. Germline is not matched at one junction end, which may reflect a read error. V is TRBV5-4 and J is TRBJ2-3, with 7 nucleotides matching TRBD2. The germline V gene encodes CDR1 SGHNT and CDR2 YYREEE (reference sequence). This CDR3 comprises 15 residues. The CDR3 is CASSLALAGTDTQYF. The CDR3 DNA reads as TGCGCCAGCAGCTTGGCCCTAGCGGGCACAGATACGCAGTATTTT.

This clonotype was seen a few times. The CDR3 protein is CASSPPRRLHYTF. DNA of the CDR3: TGTGCCAGCAGCCCTCCGAGGCGTCTGCACTATACCTTC. The chain joins TRBV11-2 to TRBJ1-2; D unresolved. Looked up from germline, CDR1 is SGHAT and CDR2 is FQNNGV. The ends were cut back, 5 bases at V and 14 bases at J, with 21 bases in the middle. There are 13 residues in the CDR3. Looking up the rest from reference TRBV11-2 and TRBJ1-2 gives the full variable domain: EAGVAQSPRYKIIEKRQSVAFWCNPISGHATLYWYQQILGQGPKLLIQFQNNGVVDDSQLPKDRFSAERLKGVDSTLKIQPAKLEDSAVYLCASSPPRRLHYTFGSGTRLTVV.

The chain has TRBV11-2 and TRBJ1-2; 8 nucleotides agree with TRBD1. CDR1 is SGHAT, CDR2 FQNNGV, per germline. The V segment lost 4 bases and the J segment 6 bases; nucleotides outside the gene matches: 4. The CDR3 extends over 13 amino acids. CDR3 bases: TGTGCCAGCAGCTCACAGGGGGGTCATGGCTACACCTTC. Residues: CASSSQGGHGYTF. Combining the CDR3 with reference TRBV11-2 and TRBJ1-2 gives the whole variable domain EAGVAQSPRYKIIEKRQSVAFWCNPISGHATLYWYQQILGQGPKLLIQFQNNGVVDDSQLPKDRFSAERLKGVDSTLKIQPAKLEDSAVYLCASSSQGGHGYTFGSGTRLTVV.

V gene TRBV7-9 combines with J gene TRBJ2-7; D unclear. V lost 0 bases and J lost 1, with 16 bases in between. Germline V CDR1 and CDR2: SEHNR, FQNEAQ (reference sequence). The CDR3 extends over 17 amino acids. CDR3 region: CASSLARWLDHSYEQYF. In DNA, the CDR3 is TGTGCCAGCAGCTTAGCGAGGTGGCTTGATCATTCCTACGAGCAGTACTTC.

There are a few counts of this clonotype. V gene TRBV12-3 or TRBV12-4 combines with J gene TRBJ2-1; TRBD2 agrees at 11 bases. V shed 5 bases, J shed 10 bases, and the junction held 10 bases outside the gene matches. CDR3 size: 15 residues. The CDR3 DNA is TGTGCCAGCAGTCGTAGCGGGGGGGCACCGTTCGAGCAGTTCTTC. The encoded protein is CASSRSGGAPFEQFF.

This clonotype has a handful of counts. The V gene is TRBV6-2 or TRBV6-3, the J gene TRBJ2-3; D perhaps matches TRBD1 (5 bases). The V end lost 2 bases, the J end lost 1 base, and 13 bases lay between the germline ends. The V gene's germline CDR1 is MNHEY and CDR2 SVGEGT. The CDR3 has 16 residues. CDR3 residues: CASSYRQQDRTDTQYF. The CDR3, as DNA: TGTGCCAGCAGTTACCGACAACAGGACCGCACAGATACGCAGTATTTT.

Regarding this clonotype: This may come from a read error, since a much larger clone is one base off. The V and J genes are TRBV2 and TRBJ1-5; no firm D call. Germline V gene lookup returns CDR1 SNHLY and CDR2 FYNNEI. The CDR3 runs to 12 residues. The V and J ends lost 5 bases and 0 bases respectively, with 2 bases between them. The CDR3 region is CASSLSNQPQHF. CDR3 sequence (DNA): TGTGCCAGCAGTCTTAGCAATCAGCCCCAGCATTTT.